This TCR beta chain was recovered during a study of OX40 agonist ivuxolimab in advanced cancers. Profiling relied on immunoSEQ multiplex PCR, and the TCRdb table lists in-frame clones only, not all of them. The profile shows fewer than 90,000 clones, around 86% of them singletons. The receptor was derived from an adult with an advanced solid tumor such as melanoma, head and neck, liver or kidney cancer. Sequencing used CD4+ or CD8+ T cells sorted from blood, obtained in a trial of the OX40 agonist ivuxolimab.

Here the CDR3 reads CASTGGQGLSSPLHF. The CDR3 DNA reads TGTGCCAGCACCGGGGGACAGGGGTTAAGCTCACCCCTCCACTTT. This chain connects TRBV2 to TRBJ1-6; 10 bases are shared with TRBD1. The CDR3 length is 15 residues. Germline trimming cut 7 bases from V and 10 bases from J; bases unmatched to any gene: 10. The V gene's germline CDR1 is SNHLY and CDR2 FYNNEI.